This T cell receptor beta chain was sequenced for a study of regulatory T cells in long-lasting Graves disease (dated by TCRdb to about 2021). About the full investigation: In the newly diagnosed Graves' disease group, patients had been taking antithyroid drugs for less than 3 months. Peripheral blood TCR sequencing and RNA sequencing compared persistent Graves' disease patients with newly diagnosed Graves' disease patients. The study was conducted in China and was registered as a clinical trial. A total of 33 samples underwent TCR sequencing, from about 13 patients with persistent Graves' disease and around 20 patients with newly diagnosed Graves' disease.

The time point label, read with the paper, signifies: newly diagnosed GD, antithyroid drugs for less than 3 months. For both TCR sequencing and RNA sequencing, RNA was extracted from PBMCs in TRIzol. The diagnosis of Graves' disease was made according to American Thyroid Association guidelines. The patients came from an endocrinology department in Xi'an, China. Each patient gave approximately 8.8 milliliters of peripheral blood, collected in an EDTA anticoagulant tube. Ficoll Paque Plus density gradient separation was used to isolate PBMCs, and no additional T cell sorting was done. An Agilent 2100 Bioanalyzer and agarose gel were used to check RNA quality, while a NanoDrop 2000 measured RNA concentration. V drops 0 bases and J drops 3 bases, leaving 10 bases in between. Inclusive of the bounding cysteine and phenylalanine, the CDR3 is 14 residues long. CDR3 DNA only is kept here, 42 bases in frame from base 1. According to the germline V gene, CDR1 reads SGHRS and CDR2 reads YFSETQ.

Libraries were built with multiplex PCR. Sequencing took place on an Illumina HiSeq 4000. iRepertoire HTBI primers and Arm-PCR amplification of CDR3 regions were used to construct TCR beta libraries. Gel purification was performed on PCR products prior to sequencing. On the study's bioinformatics: A total of around 59 TRBV and 14 TRBJ segments were identified across samples and were used for gene usage analysis of CDR3 amino acid clonotypes. Filtered high-quality paired reads were merged into contigs using COPE and FqMerger. BLAST was used to align contigs to IMGT TRBV, TRBD and TRBJ reference genes, and CDR3 was defined according to IMGT. Any clonotype with a frequency above 0.1% was classified as a highly expanded clone. Shannon entropy served as the measure of repertoire diversity, while the Gini coefficient captured V-J evenness. Public clonotypes were defined as clonotypes shared by more than one individual. In-frame beta chains were kept once TCRdb had trimmed the public reads at Q25 with fastp and called clones with MiXCR. Each CDR3 protein appears once, grouped with its most common genes and DNA. These V and J calls are TCRdb output, not the study's own analysis. The sample table shows more than 450,000 distinct CDR3 sequences, and about 12% are seen once. 8% to 10% of the sample is taken by the ten largest.

Remarks on this clonotype: This clone's antigen is unknown. There are no base qualities to consult, and no much larger clone falls within one base.

Findings and caveats that apply to the study as a whole: The study examined only peripheral blood because the primary lesion, thyroid tissue, could not be accessed. Lower TCR Shannon entropy and fewer highly expanded clones were observed in persistent Graves' disease patients than in newly diagnosed patients, which suggested clonal expansion. Patients with persistent disease shared more public clonotypes (under 3,000) than newly diagnosed patients did (966). Persistent disease showed preferential use of TRBV28, TRBJ1-2 and TRBJ2-5, whereas newly diagnosed disease favored TRBV20-1 and TRBJ2-1. Only the TCR beta chain was sequenced and analyzed. The authors acknowledged the small sample size as a limitation that may reduce accuracy.

The sample also formed part of further work on T cells in Graves' hyperthyroidism and ophthalmopathy. Per the second study: A patient counted as having stable Graves' hyperthyroidism if no progression to ophthalmopathy occurred over 18 months of follow-up. Hyperthyroidism patients were newly diagnosed, had a disease duration of under 2 months, and were aged 18 to 65 years. Exclusion was applied to patients with uncontrolled infections, other autoimmune diseases, pregnancy or lactation. Diagnoses were based on clinical symptoms, serum thyroxine and TRAb, thyroid ultrasound and orbital computed tomography. A first-round RT-PCR of the TCR CDR3 used the HTBI primer set with the Qiagen OneStep RT-PCR kit. Most expanded thyroid clonotypes (frequency above 0.001) were also detected in blood, suggesting blood repertoires may reflect thyroid immune responses. Ophthalmopathy was separated from stable hyperthyroidism by a 13 V-J signature model, with 85% to 90% sensitivity and just over 81% specificity obtained in cross-validation and 80%/75% obtained in testing. During validation, the model predicted progression to ophthalmopathy a median of about 6.3 months ahead of onset, with around 65% sensitivity and roughly 75% specificity. To identify TCR V-J signatures that set the groups apart, the researchers used a discovery cohort of more than 95 patients, made up of approximately 43 with Graves' ophthalmopathy and about 60 with stable Graves' hyperthyroidism. Prospective prediction of ophthalmopathy was tested in an independent validation cohort of fewer than 20 hyperthyroidism patients and around 16 patients who later progressed to ophthalmopathy. For training and testing, the 100 or so patients in the discovery cohort were randomly divided in a 7:3 ratio. In about six Graves' hyperthyroidism patients, the study also compared T-cell repertoires from thyroid tissue with T-cell repertoires from blood. Following sampling, methimazole starting at 30 mg daily was given to hyperthyroidism patients, and high-dose intravenous methylprednisolone was given to ophthalmopathy patients. Libraries were constructed in a second round of multiplex PCR, after which size selection and purification were performed. Paired-end sequencing of the libraries was performed with 100 bp reads on an Illumina HiSeq2000. SOAPnuke was used to process the raw data, removing reads that contained adapters or uncalled bases, had a mean Phred below 15, or lacked an exact match to the constant primer or identifier. COPE v1.2.5 was used to merge the high-quality paired reads, and each unique nucleotide sequence was defined as a clonotype. MiTCR v1.1 was used to align the clonotypes against IMGT TRBV, TRBD and TRBJ reference segments. The analysis included only V-J combinations with a frequency above 0.0001, which together covered more than 99% of the repertoires. The TCS score was defined as the ratio of F50 (clonal expansion) to E x V (chaos), calculated using BLOSUM62-based TCRdist between CDR3 peptides within each V-J. Welch's t-statistics and random forest reduced around 550 V-J features to around 14, which were used in a naive Bayes classifier (R e1071). Sample size was not statistically predetermined, and blinding of investigators to group allocation was not performed. The paper reports TCR Vbeta CDR3 sequencing of approximately 140 peripheral blood samples: approximately 41 ophthalmopathy, about 75 hyperthyroidism and approximately 17 progressor patients.

The sequence came from a woman aged 25 to 39 with Graves disease. Donor details come from another sample of the same person, matched by shared clones. The chain is assembled from TRBV5-1 and TRBJ2-7; too little of a D gene remains to name it. The sample in question was peripheral blood mononuclear cells (PBMCs), obtained at new diagnosis, from a patient treated with antithyroid drugs. The nucleotide sequence reads TGCGCCAGCAGCTTGGTACGGCAAAACTACGAGCAGTACTTC. Translated, it reads CASSLVRQNYEQYF.